Listed below are T cell receptor beta chains from one sample, sequenced in a study of cytomegalovirus exposure and HLA in healthy donors. Libraries were prepared by immunoSEQ multiplex PCR; TCRdb keeps only in-frame clonotypes and omits some of them. The sample has 130,000 or so clones, approximately 82% seen once. Sequenced: PBMCs. Receptor source: a woman under 30 in good health and CMV-seropositive. Both conserved end residues are part of each CDR3. D genes are given only for firm matches. Expanded clones get a size class; other rows say once, few or many, or leave the size out.

clone_size	d_call	v_call	j_call	cdr3_aa	cdr3_nt
.	.	TRBV6-5	TRBJ1-3	CASSSAGDSGNTIYF	TGTGCCAGCAGTTCGGCAGGGGATTCGGGAAACACCATATATTTT
.	TRBD1	TRBV6-5	TRBJ1-1	CASSDRGVTEAFF	TGTGCCAGCAGCGACAGGGGAGTGACTGAAGCTTTCTTT
.	.	TRBV7-9	TRBJ2-7	CSSSLATYEQYF	TGTTCCAGCAGCTTAGCCACCTACGAGCAGTACTTC
.	TRBD1	TRBV18	TRBJ2-7	CASSPPGQPYEQYF	TGTGCCAGCTCTCCTCCGGGACAGCCCTACGAGCAGTACTTC
.	TRBD1	TRBV7-2	TRBJ2-1	CASSLVEDRGRGFF	TGTGCCAGCAGCTTAGTAGAAGACAGGGGTCGGGGGTTCTTC
.	TRBD2	TRBV30	TRBJ2-3	CAWRDKGLPTDTQYF	TGTGCCTGGAGGGATAAGGGACTACCCACAGATACGCAGTATTTT
.	TRBD1	TRBV18	TRBJ2-7	CASSSRDRAGEQYF	TGTGCCAGCTCATCTAGGGACAGGGCAGGCGAGCAGTACTTC
.	.	TRBV6-1	TRBJ1-2	CASSELQAWGRANYGYTF	TGTGCCAGCAGTGAACTTCAAGCTTGGGGGCGAGCTAACTATGGCTACACCTTC
.	.	TRBV7-9	TRBJ1-5	CASSLGPSNQPQHF	TGTGCCAGCAGTTTGGGCCCTAGCAATCAGCCCCAGCATTTT
.	.	TRBV21-1	TRBJ1-6	CIDQGDNSPLHF	TGTATTGACCAGGGGGATAATTCACCCCTCCACTTT
few	.	TRBV4-1	TRBJ1-4	CASSQEAGGHEKLFF	TGCGCCAGCAGCCAAGAGGCTGGGGGCCATGAAAAACTGTTTTTT
.	TRBD2	TRBV7-2	TRBJ2-1	CASTAGALSYNEQFF	TGTGCCAGCACAGCGGGGGCCCTCTCCTACAATGAGCAGTTCTTC
.	TRBD1	TRBV27	TRBJ1-3	CASRPGQGVGNTIYF	TGTGCCAGCAGGCCGGGACAGGGGGTTGGAAACACCATATATTTT
.	.	TRBV6-5	TRBJ1-1	CASRGIMNTEAFF	TGTGCCAGCCGGGGGATAATGAACACTGAAGCTTTCTTT
.	TRBD1	TRBV7-9	TRBJ1-1	CASSLALGDRGEAFF	TGTGCCAGCAGCTTAGCGCTCGGGGACAGGGGTGAAGCTTTCTTT
.	.	TRBV27	TRBJ2-6	CASSFGTSTGGANVLTF	TGTGCCAGCAGTTTCGGGACTTCCACGGGTGGGGCCAACGTCCTGACTTTC
.	TRBD1	TRBV19	TRBJ2-7	CASSSWTGRNEQYF	TGTGCCAGTAGTAGTTGGACAGGGAGGAACGAGCAGTACTTC
.	.	TRBV7-9	TRBJ2-7	CASSWDTTLIYEQYF	TGTGCCAGCAGCTGGGACACCACCCTTATCTACGAGCAGTACTTC
once	TRBD1	TRBV7-9	TRBJ2-7	CASTQGDPLGEQYF	TGTGCCAGCACCCAGGGGGACCCCTTGGGCGAGCAGTACTTC
.	.	TRBV13	TRBJ1-6	CASSLGAGNVLHF	TGTGCCAGCAGCTTAGGGGCAGGGAATGTCCTCCACTTT
few	TRBD2	TRBV28	TRBJ2-7	CASSLLAGGFNEQYF	TGTGCCAGCAGTTTGCTAGCGGGGGGGTTCAACGAGCAGTACTTC
.	TRBD2	TRBV6-1	TRBJ2-5	CASSQTSTETQYF	TGTGCCAGCAGCCAGACTAGCACTGAGACCCAGTACTTC
.	.	TRBV5-6	TRBJ1-1	CASSLGGNTEAFF	TGTGCCAGCAGCTTGGGCGGGAACACTGAAGCTTTCTTT
once	.	TRBV9	TRBJ2-3	CASSTGTQDTQYF	TGTGCCAGCAGCACCGGGACACAAGATACGCAGTATTTT
.	TRBD2	TRBV5-4	TRBJ2-2	CASSSALAANTGELFF	TGTGCCAGCAGCTCCGCACTAGCGGCGAACACCGGGGAGCTGTTTTTT
.	.	TRBV15	TRBJ2-7	CATAPEDSSPYEQYF	TGCGCCACCGCCCCGGAGGACAGTTCACCCTACGAGCAGTACTTC
.	TRBD1	TRBV13	TRBJ2-7	CASSLNGQGSYEQYF	TGTGCCAGCAGCTTAAATGGACAGGGGTCCTACGAGCAGTACTTC
.	.	TRBV25-1	TRBJ2-7	CASSGRGSYEQYF	TGTGCCAGCAGTGGGCGGGGATCCTACGAGCAGTACTTC
.	TRBD1	TRBV7-2	TRBJ1-5	CASSLAETGYRAQPQHF	TGTGCCAGCAGCTTAGCGGAGACAGGGTACAGGGCTCAGCCCCAGCATTTT
.	TRBD2	TRBV7-9	TRBJ2-3	CASRVSSGDIDTQYF	TGTGCCAGCAGAGTTTCTAGCGGGGACATAGATACGCAGTATTTT
.	TRBD1	TRBV18	TRBJ2-2	CASSLPGQINTGELFF	TGTGCCAGCTCACTTCCGGGACAGATCAACACCGGGGAGCTGTTTTTT
.	.	TRBV19	TRBJ1-2	CASSRGTASFYGYTF	TGTGCCAGTAGTCGCGGGACCGCCTCCTTCTATGGCTACACCTTC
.	.	TRBV7-6	TRBJ2-2	CASSLVSRAGELFF	TGTGCCAGCAGCTTAGTTTCCCGGGCCGGGGAGCTGTTTTTT
.	TRBD1	TRBV7-9	TRBJ2-7	CASSFQGDEQYF	TGTGCCAGCAGCTTTCAGGGGGACGAGCAGTACTTC
.	TRBD1	TRBV11-2	TRBJ2-2	CASSPWTGGPGELFF	TGTGCCAGCAGCCCGTGGACAGGGGGCCCCGGGGAGCTGTTTTTT